This T cell receptor (beta chain) is from a study of T cells of healthy individuals. This clonotype has just a few counts. The ends were cut back, 3 bases at V and 0 bases at J, with 9 bases in the middle. CDR3 size: 15 residues. Germline V gene lookup returns CDR1 SGHTA and CDR2 FQGNSA. TCRdb passed the 5' RACE reads through MiXCR, listing each CDR3 protein once. Among around 98,000 distinct CDR3 sequences, 15% to 20% were seen once, and the ten largest hold roughly 6.2%. The chain uses TRBV7-2 and TRBJ2-1; D is undetermined. The sequence came from a human donor in good health. The CDR3 sequence: CASSFQTTSYNEQFF. For the CDR3, the DNA is TGTGCCAGCAGCTTCCAGACAACCTCCTACAATGAGCAGTTCTTC.